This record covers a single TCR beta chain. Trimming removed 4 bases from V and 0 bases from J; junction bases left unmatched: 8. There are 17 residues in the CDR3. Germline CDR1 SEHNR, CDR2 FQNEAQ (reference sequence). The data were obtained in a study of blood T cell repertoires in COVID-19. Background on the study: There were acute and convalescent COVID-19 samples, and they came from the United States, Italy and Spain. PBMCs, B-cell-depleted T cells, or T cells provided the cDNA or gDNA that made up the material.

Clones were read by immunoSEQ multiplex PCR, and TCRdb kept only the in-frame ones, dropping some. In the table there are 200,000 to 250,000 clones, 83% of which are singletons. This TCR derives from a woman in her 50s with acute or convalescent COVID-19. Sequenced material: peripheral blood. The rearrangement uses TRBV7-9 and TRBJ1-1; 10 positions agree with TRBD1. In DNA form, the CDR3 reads TGTGCCAGCAGCTCAGGGGGGACAGGGGCGGTGAACACTGAAGCTTTCTTT. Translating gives CASSSGGTGAVNTEAFF.